A single T cell receptor (beta chain) is shown here with its context. Generated by immunoSEQ multiplex PCR, the TCRdb table keeps only in-frame clones and is missing some. This sample carries roughly 130,000 clones, 84% of them seen once, and the ten largest clones take approximately 3.6%. The source of the sample is a study of blood T cell repertoires in COVID-19. The CDR3 runs to 18 residues. Germline-derived CDR1 and CDR2 are SGHRS and YFSETQ. Unmatched junction bases numbered 12, after V lost 0 bases and J lost 3 bases. The study recruited people aged about 18 to 90 years across under 25 US areas.

V usage is TRBV5-1 and J usage is TRBJ1-2; the match to TRBD1 covers 9 bases. This clonotype was sampled from a woman aged 50 to 65 with acute COVID-19. Input material: PBMCs or T cells enriched from blood (not recorded which). The CDR3 DNA follows: TGCGCCAGCAGCTTGGCGCGACAGGGGGTCACCTATGACTATGGCTACACCTTC. Translation gives CASSLARQGVTYDYGYTF.